The clone carrying this TCR beta chain was seen more than once but under ten times. Germline trimming cut 6 bases from V and 6 bases from J; bases unmatched to any gene: 13. The CDR3 has 15 amino acids. These data are taken from a study of identical twins. Through template switching, a universal primer site was introduced, and the cDNA contained unique molecular identifiers. TCRdb processed the 5' RACE reads anew with MiXCR; each CDR3 protein has one entry. The sample consists of 400,000 to 550,000 distinct CDR3 sequences, 13% to 15% of them appearing once. The same sample was also used in a study of yellow fever vaccine responses in identical twins.

This TCR was sampled from a young woman in good health. The sequencing sample was made of CD4+ T cells sorted from blood. This chain connects TRBV12-3 or TRBV12-4 to TRBJ2-7; TRBD1 matches 8 bases. The CDR3 DNA follows: TGTGCCAGCAGCCAACCACCCCGAGACAGGGGCGAGCAGTACTTC. Amino acids: CASSQPPRDRGEQYF.